The rows below give T cell receptor beta chains drawn from one sample of a study of cytomegalovirus exposure and HLA in healthy donors. TCRdb's table, derived via immunoSEQ multiplex PCR, lists solely in-frame clones and lacks some. This sample has some 140,000 clones, with approximately 61% found just once. The source material was PBMCs. The receptors come from a human donor in good health. CDR3s include the opening cysteine and the closing phenylalanine or tryptophan. The order of the fields is D gene, J gene, clone size, V gene, CDR3 protein, CDR3 DNA. The D gene is left open where the match is weak. Rows may omit the clone size; those that give it use once, few, many or a size class.

d_call: -
j_call: TRBJ2-7
clone_size: -
v_call: TRBV6-5
cdr3_aa: CASSYGGEQYF
cdr3_nt: TGTGCCAGCAGTTACGGAGGGGAGCAGTACTTC

d_call: TRBD1
j_call: TRBJ1-5
clone_size: -
v_call: TRBV29-1
cdr3_aa: CSVGIGGAGQPQHF
cdr3_nt: TGCAGCGTTGGAATAGGGGGCGCGGGACAGCCCCAGCATTTT

d_call: TRBD1
j_call: TRBJ2-6
clone_size: -
v_call: TRBV28
cdr3_aa: CASSQGLTGSSGANVLTF
cdr3_nt: TGTGCCAGCAGCCAAGGCTTGACAGGGAGCTCTGGGGCCAACGTCCTGACTTTC

d_call: -
j_call: TRBJ2-7
clone_size: -
v_call: TRBV15
cdr3_aa: CATSRGRVRSYEQYF
cdr3_nt: TGTGCCACCAGCAGAGGCCGCGTGCGCTCCTACGAGCAGTACTTC

d_call: TRBD1
j_call: TRBJ1-2
clone_size: -
v_call: TRBV19
cdr3_aa: CASSESGTAFNYGYTF
cdr3_nt: TGTGCCAGTAGCGAATCCGGGACAGCGTTTAACTATGGCTACACCTTC

d_call: TRBD1
j_call: TRBJ1-2
clone_size: few
v_call: TRBV4-3
cdr3_aa: CASSQELMRGQGRNYGYTF
cdr3_nt: TGCGCCAGCAGCCAAGAATTGATGAGGGGACAGGGCCGGAACTATGGCTACACCTTC

d_call: TRBD1
j_call: TRBJ2-7
clone_size: -
v_call: TRBV2
cdr3_aa: CASSVGQTYEQYF
cdr3_nt: TGTGCCAGCAGTGTGGGACAGACCTACGAGCAGTACTTC

d_call: TRBD2
j_call: TRBJ2-1
clone_size: -
v_call: TRBV9
cdr3_aa: CASGRLAGEDEQFF
cdr3_nt: TGTGCCAGTGGGAGACTAGCGGGAGAGGATGAGCAGTTCTTC

d_call: TRBD1
j_call: TRBJ2-7
clone_size: -
v_call: TRBV14
cdr3_aa: CASSPYRTGGEEQYF
cdr3_nt: TGTGCCAGCAGCCCATATCGGACAGGGGGCGAGGAGCAGTACTTC

d_call: TRBD1
j_call: TRBJ2-1
clone_size: few
v_call: TRBV4-3
cdr3_aa: CASSQGLARTGGYNEQFF
cdr3_nt: TGCGCCAGCAGCCAAGGGTTAGCCAGGACAGGGGGGTACAATGAGCAGTTCTTC

d_call: -
j_call: TRBJ2-3
clone_size: -
v_call: TRBV7-9
cdr3_aa: CASSLPILGTADTQYF
cdr3_nt: TGTGCCAGCAGCTTACCAATTCTAGGTACGGCAGATACGCAGTATTTT

d_call: TRBD1
j_call: TRBJ1-4
clone_size: -
v_call: TRBV5-8
cdr3_aa: CYLDRATNEKLFF
cdr3_nt: TGTTACCTAGACAGGGCTACTAATGAAAAACTGTTTTTT

d_call: TRBD2
j_call: TRBJ2-7
clone_size: once
v_call: TRBV29-1
cdr3_aa: CSAGPSGATYEQYF
cdr3_nt: TGCAGCGCTGGGCCGAGCGGGGCAACCTACGAGCAGTACTTC

d_call: TRBD1
j_call: TRBJ2-7
clone_size: -
v_call: TRBV4-3
cdr3_aa: CASSSGQGGTYEQYF
cdr3_nt: TGCGCCAGCAGCTCTGGACAGGGGGGGACCTACGAGCAGTACTTC

d_call: TRBD2
j_call: TRBJ2-7
clone_size: -
v_call: TRBV28
cdr3_aa: CASRGGREYEQYF
cdr3_nt: TGTGCCAGCAGAGGCGGGAGGGAGTACGAGCAGTACTTC

d_call: -
j_call: TRBJ1-6
clone_size: -
v_call: TRBV2
cdr3_aa: CASRRGNSPLHF
cdr3_nt: TGTGCCAGCAGGCGGGGAAATTCACCCCTCCACTTT

d_call: TRBD1
j_call: TRBJ2-3
clone_size: -
v_call: TRBV19
cdr3_aa: CASSTLTGGEDTQYF
cdr3_nt: TGTGCCAGTAGTACCCTGACAGGGGGCGAGGATACGCAGTATTTT

d_call: -
j_call: TRBJ2-7
clone_size: -
v_call: TRBV9
cdr3_aa: CASSVGGRETYEQYF
cdr3_nt: TGTGCCAGCAGCGTAGGAGGACGGGAGACCTACGAGCAGTACTTC

d_call: TRBD1
j_call: TRBJ2-3
clone_size: -
v_call: TRBV7-6
cdr3_aa: CASSLAQGGYGDTQYF
cdr3_nt: TGTGCCAGCAGCTTAGCGCAAGGGGGCTATGGGGATACGCAGTATTTT

d_call: -
j_call: TRBJ2-2
clone_size: -
v_call: TRBV27
cdr3_aa: CASRPQGRGGELFF
cdr3_nt: TGTGCCAGCAGACCACAGGGACGCGGCGGGGAGCTGTTTTTT

d_call: TRBD2
j_call: TRBJ2-3
clone_size: few
v_call: TRBV7-2
cdr3_aa: CASSPYAGADTQYF
cdr3_nt: TGTGCCAGCAGCCCCTATGCGGGAGCAGATACGCAGTATTTT

d_call: TRBD2
j_call: TRBJ2-2
clone_size: -
v_call: TRBV27
cdr3_aa: CASSQTSGRSTGELFF
cdr3_nt: TGTGCCAGCAGTCAGACTAGCGGGAGATCGACCGGGGAGCTGTTTTTT

d_call: -
j_call: TRBJ2-2
clone_size: -
v_call: TRBV5-6
cdr3_aa: CASSLFVPRMETGELFF
cdr3_nt: TGTGCCAGCAGCTTGTTTGTTCCCCGGATGGAGACCGGGGAGCTGTTTTTT

d_call: TRBD2
j_call: TRBJ2-7
clone_size: few
v_call: TRBV2
cdr3_aa: CASSALPGGFYEQYF
cdr3_nt: TGTGCCAGCAGTGCCCTCCCGGGAGGATTCTACGAGCAGTACTTC

d_call: TRBD2
j_call: TRBJ2-7
clone_size: -
v_call: TRBV27
cdr3_aa: CASSLRAGVGLEQYF
cdr3_nt: TGTGCCAGCAGTTTACGGGCGGGAGTGGGGCTCGAGCAGTACTTC

d_call: -
j_call: TRBJ2-3
clone_size: -
v_call: TRBV4-1
cdr3_aa: CASSQTVGVTDTQYF
cdr3_nt: TGCGCCAGCAGCCAGACGGTAGGGGTCACAGATACGCAGTATTTT

d_call: -
j_call: TRBJ2-3
clone_size: -
v_call: TRBV28
cdr3_aa: CASHRVGADTQYF
cdr3_nt: TGTGCCAGCCATCGGGTTGGCGCAGATACGCAGTATTTT

d_call: -
j_call: TRBJ2-2
clone_size: few
v_call: TRBV7-9
cdr3_aa: CASSWGPGAGELFF
cdr3_nt: TGTGCCAGCAGCTGGGGACCGGGGGCCGGGGAGCTGTTTTTT

d_call: -
j_call: TRBJ2-7
clone_size: -
v_call: TRBV27
cdr3_aa: CASSLYAGGTYEQYF
cdr3_nt: TGTGCCAGCAGTTTATACGCCGGGGGTACCTACGAGCAGTACTTC

d_call: -
j_call: TRBJ2-7
clone_size: -
v_call: TRBV15
cdr3_aa: CATSRDRPNGEREQYF
cdr3_nt: TGTGCCACCAGCAGAGATCGCCCCAACGGGGAGAGGGAGCAGTACTTC

d_call: TRBD1
j_call: TRBJ1-6
clone_size: -
v_call: TRBV18
cdr3_aa: CASSEVDRGGSPLHF
cdr3_nt: TGTGCCAGCTCAGAAGTGGACAGGGGGGGTTCACCCCTCCACTTT